This is a list of T cell receptor beta chains from one sample in a study of graft-versus-host responses after intestinal transplantation. No antigen is known for these receptors. TCRdb keeps only in-frame clones here, not all; method: immunoSEQ multiplex PCR. The table has tens of thousands of clones, more than 70% seen once; the top ten hold nearly 2.5%. Sequencing was performed on unstimulated CD8+ T cells sorted from spleen or lymph node cells, taken before intestinal transplant. The receptors come from a human donor who received an intestinal transplant. Each CDR3 is given with its conserved first and last residue. D genes are given only for firm matches. Clone size is shown for a subset of rows, as once, few, many or a class of expanded clone.

j_call: TRBJ1-1
clone_size: once
v_call: TRBV11-2
d_call: TRBD1
cdr3_nt: TGTGCCAGCAGCTTCCCGACAGGGGGGCTCACTGAAGCTTTCTTT
cdr3_aa: CASSFPTGGLTEAFF

j_call: TRBJ2-7
clone_size: once
v_call: TRBV29-1
d_call: TRBD1
cdr3_nt: TGCAGCGTCGCGAGGGACAGGGCGTACGAGCAGTACTTC
cdr3_aa: CSVARDRAYEQYF

j_call: TRBJ2-7
clone_size: few
v_call: TRBV21-1
d_call: .
cdr3_nt: TGTGCCAGCAGCAATAGCGACTACGAGCAGTACTTC
cdr3_aa: CASSNSDYEQYF

j_call: TRBJ2-6
clone_size: .
v_call: TRBV27
d_call: TRBD2
cdr3_nt: TGTGCCAGCAGTTTAGAAGGGACTATCTTCCCCTCTGGGGCCAACGTCCTGACTTTC
cdr3_aa: CASSLEGTIFPSGANVLTF

j_call: TRBJ2-2
clone_size: once
v_call: TRBV7-2
d_call: .
cdr3_nt: TGTGCCAGCAGGCCCGGCACCGGGGAGCTGTTTTTT
cdr3_aa: CASRPGTGELFF

j_call: TRBJ2-7
clone_size: .
v_call: TRBV27
d_call: TRBD2
cdr3_nt: TGTGCCAGCAGCCCTCTAGCGGAGGCCTACGAGCAGTACTTC
cdr3_aa: CASSPLAEAYEQYF

j_call: TRBJ2-7
clone_size: .
v_call: TRBV5-1
d_call: .
cdr3_nt: TGCGCCAGCAGCTTGGAAGGGAGCTCCTACGAGCAGTACTTC
cdr3_aa: CASSLEGSSYEQYF

j_call: TRBJ2-3
clone_size: .
v_call: TRBV27
d_call: .
cdr3_nt: TGTGCCAGCAGTTTATACCCAGGGACAGATACGCAGTATTTT
cdr3_aa: CASSLYPGTDTQYF

j_call: TRBJ2-5
clone_size: .
v_call: TRBV6-6
d_call: TRBD2
cdr3_nt: TGTGCCAGCAGTTACAAAGCGGGAGGTGAGACCCAGTACTTC
cdr3_aa: CASSYKAGGETQYF

j_call: TRBJ1-5
clone_size: once
v_call: TRBV28
d_call: TRBD1
cdr3_nt: TGTGCCAGCAGTCACAGGGGGCGAGTTCGGGGTTTGGATCAGCCCCAGCATTTT
cdr3_aa: CASSHRGRVRGLDQPQHF

j_call: TRBJ1-5
clone_size: once
v_call: TRBV13
d_call: .
cdr3_nt: TGTGCCAGCAGCTTCGGTCAGGCCTACAATCAGCCCCAGCATTTT
cdr3_aa: CASSFGQAYNQPQHF